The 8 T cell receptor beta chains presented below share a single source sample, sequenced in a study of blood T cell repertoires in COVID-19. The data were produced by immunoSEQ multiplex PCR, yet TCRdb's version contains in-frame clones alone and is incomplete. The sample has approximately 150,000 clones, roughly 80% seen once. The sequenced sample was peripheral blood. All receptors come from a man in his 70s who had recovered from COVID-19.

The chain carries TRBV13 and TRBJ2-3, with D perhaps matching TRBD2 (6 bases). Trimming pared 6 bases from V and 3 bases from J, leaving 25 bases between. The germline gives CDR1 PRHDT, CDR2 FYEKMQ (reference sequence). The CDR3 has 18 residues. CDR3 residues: CASSLRLAGTSMTDTQYF. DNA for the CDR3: TGTGCCAGCAGTCTTCGACTGGCGGGTACTAGCATGACAGATACGCAGTATTTT.

The CDR3 sequence: CASSRLAGVGEQFF. DNA of the CDR3: TGTGCCAGCAGCCGACTAGCGGGAGTGGGTGAGCAGTTCTTC. This chain links TRBV28 with TRBJ2-1, with TRBD2 identical over 12 bases. Trimming cost V 6 bases and J 9 bases; bases outside gene matches: 6. The CDR3 has 14 residues. Germline V gives CDR1 MDHEN, CDR2 SYDVKM.

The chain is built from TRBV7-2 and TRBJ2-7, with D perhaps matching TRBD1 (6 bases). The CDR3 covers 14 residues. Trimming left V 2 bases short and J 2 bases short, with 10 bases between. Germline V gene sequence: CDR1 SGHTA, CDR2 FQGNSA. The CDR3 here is CASSLRGGTYEQYF. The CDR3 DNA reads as TGTGCCAGCAGCTTAAGAGGGGGAACCTACGAGCAGTACTTC.

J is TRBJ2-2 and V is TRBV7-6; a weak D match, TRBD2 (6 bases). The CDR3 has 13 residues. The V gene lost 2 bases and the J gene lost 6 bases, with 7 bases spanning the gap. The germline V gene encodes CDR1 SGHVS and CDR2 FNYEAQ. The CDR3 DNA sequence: TGTGCCAGCAGCTTATCGGGGGCCGGGGAGCTGTTTTTT. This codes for CASSLSGAGELFF.

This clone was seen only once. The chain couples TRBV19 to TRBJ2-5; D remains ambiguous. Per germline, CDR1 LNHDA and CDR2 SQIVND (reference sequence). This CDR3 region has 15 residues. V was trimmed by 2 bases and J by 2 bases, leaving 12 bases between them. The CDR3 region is CASSINTASQETQYF. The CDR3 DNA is TGTGCCAGTAGTATAAACACAGCTTCACAAGAGACCCAGTACTTC.

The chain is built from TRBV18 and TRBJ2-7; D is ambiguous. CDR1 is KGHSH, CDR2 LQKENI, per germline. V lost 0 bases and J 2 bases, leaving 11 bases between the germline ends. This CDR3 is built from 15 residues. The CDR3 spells CASSPPNAATYEQYF. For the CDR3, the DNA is TGTGCCAGCTCACCACCAAACGCGGCTACCTACGAGCAGTACTTC.

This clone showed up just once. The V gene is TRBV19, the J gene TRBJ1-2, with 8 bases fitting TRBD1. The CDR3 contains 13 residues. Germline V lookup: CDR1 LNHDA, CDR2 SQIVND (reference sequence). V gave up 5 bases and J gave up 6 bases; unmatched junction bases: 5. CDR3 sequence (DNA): TGTGCCAGTAGTTCAGGGGGCTACAATGGCTACACCTTC. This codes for CASSSGGYNGYTF.

The CDR3 loop is CASSSPTSGRPNQFF. DNA for the CDR3: TGTGCCAGCAGTTCTCCGACTAGCGGGAGGCCTAATCAGTTCTTC. The chain couples TRBV6-5 to TRBJ2-1; the match to TRBD2 covers 13 bases. CDR1 is MNHEY and CDR2 is SVGAGI in the germline V gene. Unmatched junction bases numbered 10, after V lost 4 bases and J lost 13 bases. The CDR3 is 15 residues long.